These 24 T cell receptor beta chains came from one sample sequenced in a study of blood T cells in healthy people across ages. A second roughly 6 to 12 cycle PCR used barcoded and J-beta primers. One entry per CDR3 protein results from TCRdb running MiXCR on the 5' RACE reads. The sample has a few hundred thousand distinct CDR3 sequences; around a quarter are singletons. Separately, the same data were catalogued under a study of T cells of mothers and their children.

The sequencing input was blood. These receptors all come from a boy aged 2 to 9 in good health.

The chain has TRBV6-5 and TRBJ1-1; 10 bases fit TRBD1. Germline CDR1 and CDR2: MNHEY and SVGAGI. With 3 bases clipped from V and 1 base from J, the junction kept 5 bases outside the gene matches. The CDR3 covers 16 residues. CDR3 protein: CASSYSDRGRNTEAFF. CDR3 DNA: TGTGCCAGCAGTTATTCCGACAGGGGGCGGAACACTGAAGCTTTCTTT.

The chain has TRBV4-1 and TRBJ2-2, with 7 nucleotides matching TRBD2. The CDR3 length is 16 residues. Germline CDR1 is MGHRA and CDR2 is YSYEKL. The V gene end was trimmed by 1 base and the J gene end by 5 bases; junction bases not matched to a gene: 7. This chain's CDR3 is CASSQGGGFRTGELFF. CDR3 nucleotide sequence: TGCGCCAGCAGCCAAGGGGGGGGGTTTAGAACCGGGGAGCTGTTTTTT.

This clonotype was seen only a few times. As DNA, the CDR3 is TGCGCCAGCAGCTTGGGGGCACAGGGTCCTTCTGGAAACACCATATATTTT. This encodes CASSLGAQGPSGNTIYF. This rearrangement joins TRBV5-1 to TRBJ1-3; D might be TRBD1 (6 bases). The CDR3 has 17 residues. Trimming took 0 bases from V and 1 from J, leaving 14 bases between them. CDR1 and CDR2 from the germline V gene are SGHRS and YFSETQ.

The chain has TRBV10-1 and TRBJ2-7, with D unclear. CDR1 and CDR2 from the germline V gene are WNHNN and SYGVQD (reference sequence). Deletions cut 0 bases from V and 0 bases from J, with 12 bases between. The CDR3 is 16 residues long. The CDR3 nucleotides are TGCGCCAGCAGTGAGTCGAAGCTCAGGATCTCCTACGAGCAGTACTTC. Protein sequence: CASSESKLRISYEQYF.

A single count supports this clonotype. The chain employs TRBV12-3 or TRBV12-4 and TRBJ2-3; 7 nucleotides line up with TRBD1. V was pared by 3 bases and J by 4 bases, with 4 bases of the junction left unmatched. The CDR3 runs to 14 residues. CDR3 coding DNA: TGTGCCAGCAGTTTGTTAGACAGGGCAGATACGCAGTATTTT. It encodes CASSLLDRADTQYF.

A few counts support this clonotype. The V and J genes are TRBV2 and TRBJ2-7; no firm D call. Germline lookup yields CDR1 SNHLY and CDR2 FYNNEI. The CDR3 is 13 amino acids. V was trimmed by 7 bases and J by 0 bases, leaving 10 bases between them. The CDR3 DNA follows: TGTGCCAGCACGGTGGGCGACTCCTACGAGCAGTACTTC. Encoded protein: CASTVGDSYEQYF. The full variable domain, rest sourced from reference TRBV2 and TRBJ2-7, is EPEVTQTPSHQVTQMGQEVILRCVPISNHLYFYWYRQILGQKVEFLVSFYNNEISEKSEIFDDQFSVERPDGSNFTLKIRSTKLEDSAMYFCASTVGDSYEQYFGPGTRLTVT.

This clonotype was detected a few times. This chain connects TRBV5-1 to TRBJ2-5; 8 bases are a match to TRBD2. The J call may not be correct, given that the DNA end is closer to TRBJ2-1. CDR3 size: 18 residues. Germline CDR1 and CDR2: SGHRS and YFSETQ. The CDR3 here is CASSLATVAGIVGNEQFF. In DNA form, the CDR3 reads TGCGCCAGCAGCTTGGCCACGGTAGCGGGAATAGTCGGGAATGAGCAGTTCTTC.

This clonotype was recorded a few times. The chain carries TRBV24-1 and TRBJ2-1, with D unclear. Trimming removed 4 bases from V and 12 bases from J, with 12 bases in between. Germline V gene sequence: CDR1 KGHDR, CDR2 SFDVKD. The CDR3 spans 12 residues. The CDR3 protein is CATSEHSGRQFF. The CDR3 nucleotides are TGTGCCACCAGTGAACACTCTGGTCGGCAGTTCTTC.

This clonotype appeared a few times. This chain uses TRBV5-5 with TRBJ2-5; D gene uncertain. The DNA end favors TRBJ2-1, so the J call may be wrong. This CDR3 is 14 amino acids long. CDR1 is SGHKS, CDR2 YYEKEE, per germline (reference sequence). CDR3 nucleotide sequence: TGTGCCAGCTTGGTCCCAGGAGATAACAATGAGCAGTTCTTC. Residues: CASLVPGDNNEQFF.

This chain connects TRBV29-1 to TRBJ2-5, with D perhaps matching TRBD1 (6 bases). Germline CDR1 and CDR2: SQVTM and ANQGSEA. The CDR3 has 13 amino acids. V was pared by 5 bases and J by 5 bases, with 15 bases between. The CDR3 nucleotides read TGCAGCGTTAAGGGGGTAATATCGGAGACCCAGTACTTC. Amino acid sequence: CSVKGVISETQYF. The full variable domain, completed using reference TRBV29-1 and TRBJ2-5, is SAVISQKPSRDICQRGTSLTIQCQVDSQVTMMFWYRQQPGQSLTLIATANQGSEATYESGFVIDKFPISRPNLTFSTLTVSNMSPEDSSIYLCSVKGVISETQYFGPGTRLLVL.

V usage is TRBV7-9 and J usage is TRBJ2-1, with 8 bases matching TRBD2. Germline assignment: CDR1 SEHNR and CDR2 FQNEAQ (reference sequence). This CDR3 contains 16 residues. The junction had 3 bases not matched to a gene; V was cut back by 2 bases and J by 0 bases. The CDR3 sequence: CASSLKRGSSYNEQFF. CDR3 nucleotides: TGTGCCAGCAGCTTAAAGCGGGGGAGCTCCTACAATGAGCAGTTCTTC.

This clonotype was recorded only once. A junction boundary mismatches the germline segment, possibly from a read error. The V call is TRBV12-3 or TRBV12-4, the J call TRBJ2-1; 8 bases align to TRBD2. The CDR3 sequence is 15 residues long. CDR3 sequence: CASRLAGSNYNEQFF. The CDR3 DNA sequence: TGTGCCAGCAGATTAGCGGGGTCCAACTACAATGAGCAGTTCTTC.

Only a few counts were recorded for this clonotype. This rearrangement joins TRBV7-6 to TRBJ1-6, with D unclear. Germline V gene data show CDR1 as SGHVS and CDR2 as FNYEAQ. This CDR3 has 13 residues. V lost 2 bases, J lost 9 bases, and 8 bases lay in between. The CDR3, as DNA: TGTGCCAGCAGCTTAAATCTTGCTTCACCCCTCCACTTT. Translation: CASSLNLASPLHF.

This clonotype was found a few times. The rearrangement uses TRBV5-1 and TRBJ2-3; maybe TRBD2 (5 bases). V lost 2 bases to trimming and J lost 11 bases, with 9 bases between them. Per germline, CDR1 SGHRS and CDR2 YFSETQ. This CDR3 contains 11 residues. The CDR3 is CASSFGVGQYF. DNA for the CDR3: TGCGCCAGCAGCTTCGGGGTTGGGCAGTATTTT.

This chain connects TRBV18 to TRBJ1-1; no firm D call. V lost 3 bases to trimming and J lost 4 bases, with 12 bases between them. Germline V gives CDR1 KGHSH, CDR2 LQKENI. The CDR3 consists of 14 residues. Written as DNA, the CDR3 is TGTGCCAGCTCACCCCAGTCTACTCCCACTGAAGCTTTCTTT. It specifies CASSPQSTPTEAFF.

The chain couples TRBV6-5 to TRBJ1-2; D is perhaps TRBD1 (6 bases). The CDR3 spans 14 residues. Trimming pared 5 bases from V and 2 bases from J, leaving 12 bases between. Germline lookup yields CDR1 MNHEY and CDR2 SVGAGI. CDR3 DNA: TGTGCCAGCAGTCAAACAGGGCTCAACTATGGCTACACCTTC. Protein sequence: CASSQTGLNYGYTF.

V gene TRBV4-2 combines with J gene TRBJ1-3; the D gene is possibly TRBD1 (5 bases). Trimming shortened V by 4 bases and J by 0 bases, and 13 bases separated the two germline ends. The CDR3 totals 16 residues. The germline gives CDR1 LGHNA, CDR2 YNFKEQ. The DNA for the CDR3 is TGTGCCAGCAGCCTGGGGGGGACCCCCTCTGGAAACACCATATATTTT. This gives the protein CASSLGGTPSGNTIYF.

This chain connects TRBV20-1 to TRBJ2-3; 11 bases fit TRBD2. The ends lost 5 bases at V and 6 bases at J; junction bases unmatched: 13. The CDR3 has 16 amino acids. CDR1 DFQATT and CDR2 SNEGSKA come from the germline V gene (reference sequence). CDR3 bases: TGCAGTGCTGCCGGACTAGCGGGCCCTGGAGGGGATACGCAGTATTTT. Translated: CSAAGLAGPGGDTQYF.

The J gene is TRBJ2-6, the V gene TRBV12-3 or TRBV12-4; D ambiguous. This CDR3 spans 10 amino acids. The CDR3 is CAVGANVLTF. For the CDR3, the DNA is TGTGCAGTTGGGGCCAACGTCCTGACTTTC.

The chain has TRBV10-3 and TRBJ2-1; 12 nucleotides line up with TRBD2. The junction had 11 bases not matched to a gene; V was cut back by 7 bases and J by 7 bases. The CDR3 loop spans 16 amino acids. Per the germline V gene, CDR1 is ENHRY and CDR2 is SYGVKD. The CDR3 coding sequence is TGTGCCATCACTAACATCCTAGCGGGAGGGCTAAATGAGCAGTTCTTC. Translating it yields CAITNILAGGLNEQFF.

V gene TRBV10-3 combines with J gene TRBJ2-7; D remains unclear. The V end lost 2 bases, the J end lost 3 bases, and 11 bases lay between the germline ends. The CDR3 has 14 residues. CDR1 is ENHRY and CDR2 is SYGVKD in the germline V gene. The CDR3 reads CAISEQTNLYEQYF. The CDR3 bases are TGTGCCATCAGTGAGCAGACAAACCTCTACGAGCAGTACTTC.

The table lists this clonotype with a few counts. The chain employs TRBV7-9 and TRBJ2-5; perhaps TRBD1 as D (6 bases). CDR1 SEHNR and CDR2 FQNEAQ come from the germline V gene (reference sequence). This CDR3 region has 15 residues. Trimming took 5 bases from V and 11 from J, leaving 24 bases between them. CDR3 loop: CASSPRIGTPEEQYF. CDR3 DNA sequence: TGTGCCAGCAGCCCTAGAATCGGGACACCTGAGGAGCAGTACTTC.

In this sample, this clonotype turned up a few times. This chain uses TRBV15 with TRBJ2-5; TRBD1 matches at 9 bases. The DNA end lines up better with TRBJ2-1; the J call may be wrong. In germline, CDR1 is LNHNV, CDR2 YYDKDF (reference sequence). This CDR3 spans 14 amino acids. CDR3 region: CATSRDRGYNEQFF. CDR3 coding DNA: TGTGCCACCAGCAGGGACAGGGGTTACAATGAGCAGTTCTTC.

This clonotype has a handful of counts. The genes are TRBV19 and TRBJ2-7; 8 positions agree with TRBD2. The CDR3 totals 14 residues. The V gene's germline CDR1 is LNHDA and CDR2 SQIVND (reference sequence). After removal of 5 bases from V and 6 bases from J, the junction contained 9 bases not matched to a gene. The chain's CDR3 is CASSGTRMYGEQYF. The CDR3 bases are TGTGCCAGTAGTGGGACTAGGATGTATGGCGAGCAGTACTTC. Full variable domain (outside the CDR3, taken from reference TRBV19 and TRBJ2-7): DGGITQSPKYLFRKEGQNVTLSCEQNLNHDAMYWYRQDPGQGLRLIYYSQIVNDFQKGDIAEGYSVSREKKESFPLTVTSAQKNPTAFYLCASSGTRMYGEQYFGPGTRLTVT.